Shown below are 10 T cell receptor beta chains from a single sample sequenced in a study of blood T cell repertoires in COVID-19. Profiled with immunoSEQ multiplex PCR; TCRdb holds only in-frame clones, not every one. Seen here are fewer than 250,000 clones, around 76% observed once, and the top ten hold 7.8%. The sequenced material came from peripheral blood. Receptors were obtained from a woman aged 55-69 years with COVID-19, enrolled during active disease.

This rearrangement joins TRBV2 to TRBJ1-1; 7 bases map to TRBD1. V shed 6 bases and J 4 bases; nucleotides not matched to a gene: 8. The CDR3 is made up of 14 amino acids. Germline assignment: CDR1 SNHLY and CDR2 FYNNEI. The CDR3 DNA reads TGTGCCAGCAGCTTTACAGGGGTCGCCACTGAAGCTTTCTTT. Protein product: CASSFTGVATEAFF.

The chain is built from TRBV28 and TRBJ2-7, with a possible D match to TRBD1 (5 bases). Germline V gives CDR1 MDHEN, CDR2 SYDVKM. CDR3 length: 14 amino acids. V shed 3 bases and J shed 6 bases, with 15 bases lying between them. The CDR3 sequence is CASSFAAGNGEQYF. As DNA, the CDR3 is TGTGCCAGCAGTTTTGCTGCAGGGAACGGCGAGCAGTACTTC.

Written as DNA, the CDR3 is TGTGCCAGTAGGGATTCAGGGTTAGGCGAGCAGTACTTC. It is translated as CASRDSGLGEQYF. This chain links TRBV19 with TRBJ2-7, with D possibly TRBD1 on 5 matching bases. The germline CDR1 and CDR2 sequences are LNHDA and SQIVND (reference sequence). V lost 6 bases to trimming and J lost 6 bases, with 15 bases between them. This CDR3 is 13 amino acids long.

The rearrangement joins TRBV10-3 to TRBJ2-5; no firm D call. Germline V lookup: CDR1 ENHRY, CDR2 SYGVKD. The CDR3 consists of 13 residues. The V end lost 4 bases, the J end lost 2 bases, and 8 bases lay between the germline ends. The CDR3 nucleotides are TGTGCCATCAGTGTCTCAGTGCAAGAGACCCAGTACTTC. Its translation is CAISVSVQETQYF.

This clone was detected only once. The V and J genes are TRBV5-1 and TRBJ1-1, with 10 positions matching TRBD1. The V segment lost 6 bases and the J segment 0 bases; nucleotides outside the gene matches: 8. Germline V lookup: CDR1 SGHRS, CDR2 YFSETQ. This CDR3 has 16 amino acids. In nucleotides, the CDR3 is TGCGCCAGCAACTCCGGGACAGGGGTAGTGAACACTGAAGCTTTCTTT. As protein: CASNSGTGVVNTEAFF. Using reference TRBV5-1 and TRBJ1-1 for the parts outside the CDR3, the full variable domain is KAGVTQTPRYLIKTRGQQVTLSCSPISGHRSVSWYQQTPGQGLQFLFEYFSETQRNKGNFPGRFSGRQFSNSRSEMNVSTLELGDSALYLCASNSGTGVVNTEAFFGQGTRLTVV.

The chain recombines TRBV4-2 with TRBJ1-3; 9 bases are shared with TRBD1. The CDR3 loop spans 16 amino acids. The V gene end was trimmed by 1 base and the J gene end by 2 bases; junction bases not matched to a gene: 3. CDR1 is LGHNA and CDR2 is YNFKEQ in the germline V gene. This CDR3 is CASSQVQGATGNTIYF. CDR3 coding DNA: TGTGCCAGCAGCCAAGTACAGGGGGCGACTGGAAACACCATATATTTT.

The chain employs TRBV7-2 and TRBJ2-5; D gene ambiguous. V gave up 7 bases and J gave up 2 bases, with 11 bases separating them. Germline CDR1 and CDR2: SGHTA and FQGNSA. This CDR3 region has 13 residues. Here the CDR3 DNA reads TGTGCCAGCACCCCTAGAGGACAAGAGACCCAGTACTTC. Translation gives CASTPRGQETQYF.

The chain is built from TRBV6-5 and TRBJ1-2; 8 bases map to TRBD1. V lost 6 bases to trimming and J lost 7 bases; unmatched junction nucleotides: 7. CDR3 length: 13 residues. CDR1 MNHEY and CDR2 SVGAGI come from the germline V gene. This CDR3 reads CASRTGTGGGYTF. CDR3 nucleotides: TGTGCCAGCAGGACAGGGACAGGAGGTGGCTACACCTTC.

CDR3 region: CASSPIRGAKNIQYF. CDR3 in DNA: TGTGCCAGCAGCCCGATAAGGGGGGCCAAAAACATTCAGTACTTC. V is TRBV5-4 and J is TRBJ2-4, with D perhaps TRBD1 (6 bases). The CDR3 runs to 15 residues. CDR1 and CDR2 from the germline V gene are SGHNT and YYREEE (reference sequence). V was shortened by 4 bases and J by 1 base, with 12 bases between the two germline ends.

The V call is TRBV5-6, the J call TRBJ2-6, with a tentative D call TRBD1 (5 bases). CDR1 SGHDT and CDR2 YYEEEE come from the germline V gene. Deletions cut 3 bases from V and 8 bases from J, with 15 bases between. This CDR3 region has 15 residues. CDR3 in amino acids: CASSSLPRDSNVLTF. In DNA form, the CDR3 reads TGTGCCAGCAGCTCTCTTCCCAGGGATTCCAACGTCCTGACTTTC.